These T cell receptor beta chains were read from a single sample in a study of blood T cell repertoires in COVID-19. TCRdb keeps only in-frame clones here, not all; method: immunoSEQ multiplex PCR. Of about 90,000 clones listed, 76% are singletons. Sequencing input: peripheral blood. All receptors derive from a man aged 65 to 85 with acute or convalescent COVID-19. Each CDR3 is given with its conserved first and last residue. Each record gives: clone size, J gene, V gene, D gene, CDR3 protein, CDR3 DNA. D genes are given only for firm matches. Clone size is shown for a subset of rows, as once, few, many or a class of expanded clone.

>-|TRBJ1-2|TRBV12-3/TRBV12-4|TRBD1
CASSRGQDYGYTF
TGTGCCAGCAGCCGAGGACAGGACTATGGCTACACCTTC
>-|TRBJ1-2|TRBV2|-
CAYEAGSVYGYTF
TGTGCCTACGAAGCGGGATCCGTCTATGGCTACACCTTC
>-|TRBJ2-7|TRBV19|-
CASSTGTQTTRQYF
TGTGCCAGTAGTACCGGGACACAAACTACGAGGCAGTACTTC
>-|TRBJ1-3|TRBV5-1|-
CASSPIGAGTSGNTIYF
TGCGCCAGCAGCCCAATAGGTGCGGGGACGTCTGGAAACACCATATATTTT
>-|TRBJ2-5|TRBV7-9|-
CASSFRSFGETQYF
TGTGCCAGCAGCTTTCGGTCTTTTGGAGAGACCCAGTACTTC
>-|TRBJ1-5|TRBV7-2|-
CASSWTATVYQPQHF
TGTGCCAGCAGCTGGACAGCAACTGTTTATCAGCCCCAGCATTTT
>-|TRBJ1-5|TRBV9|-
CASSVRQVKNQPQHF
TGTGCCAGCAGCGTTCGGCAGGTCAAGAATCAGCCCCAGCATTTT
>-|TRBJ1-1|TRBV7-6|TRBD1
CASSQPTGVETEAFF
TGTGCCAGCAGCCAACCGACAGGGGTGGAAACTGAAGCTTTCTTT
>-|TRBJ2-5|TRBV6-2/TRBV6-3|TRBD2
CASSYSLLAGVQETQYF
TGTGCCAGCAGTTACTCCCTATTAGCGGGAGTTCAAGAGACCCAGTACTTC
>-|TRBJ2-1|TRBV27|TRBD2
CASSVLTSGYSYNEQFF
TGTGCCAGCAGTGTCTTAACTAGCGGATACTCCTACAATGAGCAGTTCTTC
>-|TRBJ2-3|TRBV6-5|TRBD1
CASSYSRGGADTQYF
TGTGCCAGCAGTTACTCGAGAGGGGGCGCAGATACGCAGTATTTT
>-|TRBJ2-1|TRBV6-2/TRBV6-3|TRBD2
CASSYLGLAEYEQFF
TGTGCCAGCAGTTACTTAGGACTAGCGGAATATGAGCAGTTCTTC
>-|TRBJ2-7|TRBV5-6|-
CASSPRASDEQYF
TGTGCCAGCAGCCCACGAGCTAGCGACGAGCAGTACTTC
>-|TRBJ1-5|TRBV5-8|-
CASSRGKGQSNQPQHF
TGTGCCAGCAGCCGGGGAAAAGGACAGAGCAATCAGCCCCAGCATTTT
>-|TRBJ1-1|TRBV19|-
CASSRVGELRNTEAFF
TGTGCCAGTAGTAGGGTCGGGGAGCTGCGGAACACTGAAGCTTTCTTT
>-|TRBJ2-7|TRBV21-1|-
CASPKEGAFSYEQYF
TGTGCCAGCCCCAAGGAAGGAGCCTTCTCCTACGAGCAGTACTTC
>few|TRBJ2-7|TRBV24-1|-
CATSDPLRTATYEQYF
TGTGCCACCAGTGACCCCCTCCGGACAGCTACCTACGAGCAGTACTTC
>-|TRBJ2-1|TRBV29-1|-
CSVNIPSYNEQFF
TGCAGCGTTAACATCCCCTCCTACAATGAGCAGTTCTTC
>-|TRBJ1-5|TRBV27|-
CASSLEDSSNQPQHF
TGTGCCAGCAGTTTGGAGGACTCGAGCAATCAGCCCCAGCATTTT
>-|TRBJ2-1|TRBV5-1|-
CASSLAGPLFF
TGCGCCAGCAGCTTGGCAGGGCCCCTGTTCTTC
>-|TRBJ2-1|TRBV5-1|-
CASSLELYNEQFF
TGCGCCAGCAGCTTGGAGCTCTACAATGAGCAGTTCTTC
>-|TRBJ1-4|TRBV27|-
CASSFHSANEKLFF
TGTGCCAGCAGTTTCCACAGTGCCAACGAAAAACTGTTTTTT
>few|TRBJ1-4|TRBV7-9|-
CASSLVGAANEKLFF
TGTGCCAGCAGCTTAGTAGGGGCGGCTAATGAAAAACTGTTTTTT
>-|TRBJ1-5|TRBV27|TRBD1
CASSLTMTGKYNQPQHF
TGTGCCAGCAGCTTAACTATGACAGGGAAATACAATCAGCCCCAGCATTTT
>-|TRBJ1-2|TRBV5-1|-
CASSLAIGDYGYTF
TGCGCCAGCAGCTTGGCCATAGGGGATTATGGCTACACCTTC
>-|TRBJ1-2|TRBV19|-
CASSLLGPGGGYTF
TGTGCCAGTAGCCTGCTCGGGCCGGGAGGAGGCTACACCTTC
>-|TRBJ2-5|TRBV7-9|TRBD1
CASSLARGSQETQYF
TGTGCCAGCAGCTTAGCCAGGGGGAGCCAAGAGACCCAGTACTTC
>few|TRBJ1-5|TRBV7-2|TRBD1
CASSLAGTGSNQPQHF
TGTGCCAGCAGTTTAGCCGGGACAGGGAGCAATCAGCCCCAGCATTTT
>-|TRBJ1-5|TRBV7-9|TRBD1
CASSLTGVGNQPQHF
TGTGCCAGCAGCCTAACAGGGGTGGGCAATCAGCCCCAGCATTTT
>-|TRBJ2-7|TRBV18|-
CASSPGGSYEQYF
TGTGCCAGCTCACCCGGAGGCTCCTACGAGCAGTACTTC
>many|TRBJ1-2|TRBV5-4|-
CASSFSRRQARDYGYTF
TGTGCCAGCAGCTTTTCGAGACGGCAGGCCAGGGACTATGGCTACACCTTC
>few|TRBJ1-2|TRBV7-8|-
CASSLARAHGYTF
TGTGCCAGCAGCTTAGCGCGCGCTCATGGCTACACCTTC
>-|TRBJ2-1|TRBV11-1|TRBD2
CASSLGLAGLQFF
TGTGCCAGCAGCTTAGGTCTAGCGGGTCTTCAGTTCTTC
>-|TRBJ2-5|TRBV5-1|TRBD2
CASSSGGGQETQYF
TGCGCCAGCAGCTCGGGAGGGGGGCAAGAGACCCAGTACTTC
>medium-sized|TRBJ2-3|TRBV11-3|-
CASSKAGIHTQYF
TGTGCCAGCAGCAAAGCCGGGATTCATACGCAGTATTTT
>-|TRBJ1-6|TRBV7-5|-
CVRSPPRQGHNSPLHF
TGTGTCAGAAGCCCGCCCCGACAGGGCCATAATTCACCCCTCCACTTT
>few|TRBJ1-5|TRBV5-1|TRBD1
CASSPGTGRGQPQHF
TGCGCCAGCAGCCCCGGGACAGGGAGGGGCCAGCCCCAGCATTTT
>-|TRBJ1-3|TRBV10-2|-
CASSESLSRFSGNTIYF
TGCGCCAGCAGTGAGTCGCTTAGTCGCTTCTCTGGAAACACCATATATTTT
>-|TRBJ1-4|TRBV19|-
CASSTDEVGKLFF
TGTGCCAGTAGTACCGACGAGGTCGGAAAACTGTTTTTT
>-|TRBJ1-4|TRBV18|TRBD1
CASSPPGTASNEKLFF
TGTGCCAGCTCACCTCCCGGGACAGCCTCTAATGAAAAACTGTTTTTT
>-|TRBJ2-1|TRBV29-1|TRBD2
CSFSPGLAIDEQFF
TGCAGCTTTAGTCCGGGACTAGCGATCGATGAGCAGTTCTTC
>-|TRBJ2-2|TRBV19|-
CASSIVRGAGSSTGELFF
TGTGCCAGTAGTATAGTTCGCGGCGCGGGGAGTTCCACCGGGGAGCTGTTTTTT
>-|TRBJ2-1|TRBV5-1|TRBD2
CASSLTGLAGAGNEQFF
TGCGCCAGCAGCTTGACGGGACTAGCGGGAGCGGGGAATGAGCAGTTCTTC
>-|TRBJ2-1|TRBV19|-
CASSIDLARFDPEQFF
TGTGCCAGTAGTATAGATCTGGCTAGATTTGACCCTGAGCAGTTCTTC
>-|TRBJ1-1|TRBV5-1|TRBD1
CASSLAGGHTEAFF
TGCGCCAGCAGCTTGGCAGGGGGGCACACTGAAGCTTTCTTT